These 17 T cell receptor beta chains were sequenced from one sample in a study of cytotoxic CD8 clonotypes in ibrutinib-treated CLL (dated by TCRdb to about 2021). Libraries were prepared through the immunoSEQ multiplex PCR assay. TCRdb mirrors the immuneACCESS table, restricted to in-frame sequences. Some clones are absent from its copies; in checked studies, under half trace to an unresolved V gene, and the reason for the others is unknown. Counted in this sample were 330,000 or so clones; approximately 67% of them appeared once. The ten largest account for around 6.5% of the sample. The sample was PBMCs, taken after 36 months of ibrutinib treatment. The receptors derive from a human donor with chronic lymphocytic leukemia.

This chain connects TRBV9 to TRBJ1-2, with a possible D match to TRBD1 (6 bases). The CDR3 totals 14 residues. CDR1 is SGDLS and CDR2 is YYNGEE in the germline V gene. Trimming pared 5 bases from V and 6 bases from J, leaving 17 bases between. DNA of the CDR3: TGTGCCAGCAGAAGGACAGCCTCCACCCATGGCTACACCTTC. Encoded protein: CASRRTASTHGYTF.

The chain's CDR3 is CASSLASPMRPQGFF. Here the CDR3 DNA reads TGTGCCAGCAGCTTAGCGTCCCCGATGCGACCCCAAGGATTCTTC. The J gene is TRBJ2-1, the V gene TRBV7-2; no clear D gene. Germline V lookup: CDR1 SGHTA, CDR2 FQGNSA. The CDR3 runs 15 residues. The V gene lost 0 bases and the J gene lost 16 bases, with 22 bases spanning the gap. Combining the CDR3 with reference TRBV7-2 and TRBJ2-1 gives the whole variable domain GAGVSQSPSNKVTEKGKDVELRCDPISGHTALYWYRQSLGQGLEFLIYFQGNSAPDKSGLPSDRFSAERTGGSVSTLTIQRTQQEDSAVYLCASSLASPMRPQGFFGPGTRLTVL.

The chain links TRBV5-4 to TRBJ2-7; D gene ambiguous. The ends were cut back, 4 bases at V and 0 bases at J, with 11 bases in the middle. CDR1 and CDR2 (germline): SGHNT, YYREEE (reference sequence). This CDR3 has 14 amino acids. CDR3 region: CASSPDASSYEQYF. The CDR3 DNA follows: TGTGCCAGCAGCCCGGACGCCAGCTCCTACGAGCAGTACTTC.

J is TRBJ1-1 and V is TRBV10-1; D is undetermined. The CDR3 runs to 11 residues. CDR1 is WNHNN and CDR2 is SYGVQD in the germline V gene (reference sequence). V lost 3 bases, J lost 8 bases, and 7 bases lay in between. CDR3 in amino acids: CASSDGQEAFF. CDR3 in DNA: TGCGCCAGCAGTGATGGGCAGGAAGCTTTCTTT.

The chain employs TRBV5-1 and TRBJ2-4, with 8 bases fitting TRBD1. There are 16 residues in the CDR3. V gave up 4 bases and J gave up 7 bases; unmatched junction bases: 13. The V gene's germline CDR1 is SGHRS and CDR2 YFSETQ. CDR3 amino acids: CASSNVGQGRRNIQYF. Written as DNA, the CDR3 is TGCGCCAGCAGCAATGTAGGACAGGGCCGGAGGAACATTCAGTACTTC.

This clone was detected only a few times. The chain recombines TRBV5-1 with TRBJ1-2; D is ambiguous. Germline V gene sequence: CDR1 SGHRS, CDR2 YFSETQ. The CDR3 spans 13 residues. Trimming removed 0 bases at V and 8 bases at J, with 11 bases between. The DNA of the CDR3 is TGCGCCAGCAGCTTGGCTCAAGGAAGCGGCTACACCTTC. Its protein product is CASSLAQGSGYTF.

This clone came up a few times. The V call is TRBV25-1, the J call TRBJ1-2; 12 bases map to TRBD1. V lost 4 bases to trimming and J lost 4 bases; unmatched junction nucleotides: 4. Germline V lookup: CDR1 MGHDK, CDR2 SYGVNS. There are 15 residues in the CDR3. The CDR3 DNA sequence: TGTGCCAGCAGTGGAGGGACAGGGGGCCTCTATGGCTACACCTTC. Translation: CASSGGTGGLYGYTF.

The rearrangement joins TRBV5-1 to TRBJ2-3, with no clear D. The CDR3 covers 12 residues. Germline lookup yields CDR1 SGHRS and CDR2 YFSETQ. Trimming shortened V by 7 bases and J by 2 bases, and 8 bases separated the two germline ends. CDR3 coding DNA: TGCGCCAGCGTGGGCAACACAGATACGCAGTATTTT. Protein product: CASVGNTDTQYF.

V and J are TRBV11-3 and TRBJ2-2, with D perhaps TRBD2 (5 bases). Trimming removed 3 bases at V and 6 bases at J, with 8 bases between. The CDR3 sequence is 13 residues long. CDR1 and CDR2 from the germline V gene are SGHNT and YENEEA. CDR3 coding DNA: TGTGCCAGCAGCTTCGGACTGGCCGGGGAGCTGTTTTTT. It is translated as CASSFGLAGELFF. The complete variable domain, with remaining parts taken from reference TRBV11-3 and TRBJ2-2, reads EAGVVQSPRYKIIEKKQPVAFWCNPISGHNTLYWYLQNLGQGPELLIRYENEEAVDDSQLPKDRFSAERLKGVDSTLKIQPAELGDSAVYLCASSFGLAGELFFGEGSRLTVL.

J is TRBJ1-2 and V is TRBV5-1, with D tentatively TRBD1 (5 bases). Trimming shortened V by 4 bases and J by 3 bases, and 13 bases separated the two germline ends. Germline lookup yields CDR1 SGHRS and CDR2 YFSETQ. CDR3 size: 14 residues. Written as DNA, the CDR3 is TGCGCCAGCAGCCCGGGACCCAAGGACTATGGCTACACCTTC. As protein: CASSPGPKDYGYTF.

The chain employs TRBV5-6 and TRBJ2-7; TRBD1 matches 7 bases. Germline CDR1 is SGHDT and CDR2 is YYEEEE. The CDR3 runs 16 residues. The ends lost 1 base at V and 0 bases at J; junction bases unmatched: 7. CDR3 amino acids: CASSLFTGASSYEQYF. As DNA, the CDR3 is TGTGCCAGCAGCTTGTTTACAGGGGCCAGCTCCTACGAGCAGTACTTC.

CDR3 DNA: TGCAGCGGAGTAAAGGGACAGGGAGTCGAGCAGTACTTC. It encodes CSGVKGQGVEQYF. The rearrangement joins TRBV29-1 to TRBJ2-7; TRBD1 matches at 9 bases. V gave up 7 bases and J gave up 6 bases; unmatched junction bases: 10. The CDR3 has 13 residues. Looked up from germline, CDR1 is SQVTM and CDR2 is ANQGSEA.

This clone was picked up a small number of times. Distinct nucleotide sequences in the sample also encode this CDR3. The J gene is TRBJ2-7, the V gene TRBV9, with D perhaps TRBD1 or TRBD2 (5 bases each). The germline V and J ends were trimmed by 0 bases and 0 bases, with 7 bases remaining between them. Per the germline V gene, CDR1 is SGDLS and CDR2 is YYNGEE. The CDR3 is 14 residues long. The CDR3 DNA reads TGTGCCAGCAGCGTAGTTGGGGGCTCCTACGAGCAGTACTTC. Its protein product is CASSVVGGSYEQYF. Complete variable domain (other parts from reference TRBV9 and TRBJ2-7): DSGVTQTPKHLITATGQRVTLRCSPRSGDLSVYWYQQSLDQGLQFLIQYYNGEERAKGNILERFSAQQFPDLHSELNLSSLELGDSALYFCASSVVGGSYEQYFGPGTRLTVT.

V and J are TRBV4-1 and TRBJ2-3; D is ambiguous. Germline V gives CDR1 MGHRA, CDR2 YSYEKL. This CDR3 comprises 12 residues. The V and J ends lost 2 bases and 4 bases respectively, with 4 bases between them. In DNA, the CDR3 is TGCGCCAGCAGCCAAATTCCAGATACGCAGTATTTT. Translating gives CASSQIPDTQYF.

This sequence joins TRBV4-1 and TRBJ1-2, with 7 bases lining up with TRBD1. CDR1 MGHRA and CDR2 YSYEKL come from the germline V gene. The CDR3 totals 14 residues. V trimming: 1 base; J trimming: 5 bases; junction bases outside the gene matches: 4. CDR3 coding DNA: TGCGCCAGCAGCCAAGGCCAGGGGGTGTATGGCTACACCTTC. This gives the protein CASSQGQGVYGYTF.

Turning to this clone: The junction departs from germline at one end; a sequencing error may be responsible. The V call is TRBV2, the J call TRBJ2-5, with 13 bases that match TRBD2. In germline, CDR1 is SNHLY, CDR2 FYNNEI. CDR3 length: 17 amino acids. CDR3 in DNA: TGTGCCAGCAGGGAAGGACTAGCGGGAGTCTTTAGGGAGACCCAGTACTTC. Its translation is CASREGLAGVFRETQYF.

The CDR3: CASSVRQGARRELFF. The CDR3 region has the DNA TGTGCCAGCAGTGTAAGACAGGGGGCCCGCCGGGAGCTGTTTTTT. The chain recombines TRBV25-1 with TRBJ2-2, with 10 bases matching TRBD1. The length of the CDR3 is 15 residues. Trimming at V came to 4 bases and at J to 9 bases, leaving 8 bases not matched to a gene. Germline V gives CDR1 MGHDK, CDR2 SYGVNS.